A selection of T cell receptor beta chains follows, all from one sample in a study of OX40 agonist ivuxolimab in advanced cancers. Profiling relied on immunoSEQ multiplex PCR, and the TCRdb table lists in-frame clones only, not all of them. The repertoire consists of around 72,000 clones, with about 89% occurring once and the leading ten covering less than 2.5%. The source was CD4+ or CD8+ T cells sorted from blood, collected in a trial of the OX40 agonist ivuxolimab. The source of these receptors is an adult with an advanced solid tumor such as melanoma, head and neck, liver or kidney cancer. Both conserved end residues are part of each CDR3. Fields, in order: V gene, clone size, J gene, D gene, CDR3 protein, CDR3 DNA. The D gene is left open where the match is weak. Some rows have no size entry. The others give once, few or many, or a class for an expanded clone.

V gene: TRBV20-1; clone size: once; J gene: TRBJ1-4; D gene: NA; CDR3 protein: CSASVGQQLFF; CDR3 DNA: TGCAGTGCTTCCGTCGGACAGCAACTGTTTTTT
V gene: TRBV4-3; clone size: NA; J gene: TRBJ2-2; D gene: NA; CDR3 protein: CASSQIDRYTGELFF; CDR3 DNA: TGCGCCAGCAGCCAAATTGACAGGTACACCGGGGAGCTGTTTTTT
V gene: TRBV4-2; clone size: NA; J gene: TRBJ2-4; D gene: TRBD1; CDR3 protein: CASSQDAYPTGGAKNIQYF; CDR3 DNA: TGTGCCAGCAGCCAAGATGCCTACCCAACAGGGGGAGCCAAAAACATTCAGTACTTC
V gene: TRBV7-2; clone size: NA; J gene: TRBJ1-2; D gene: TRBD1; CDR3 protein: CASSFPGGGGYTF; CDR3 DNA: TGTGCCAGCAGCTTTCCAGGGGGAGGTGGCTACACCTTC
V gene: TRBV5-4; clone size: NA; J gene: TRBJ2-7; D gene: TRBD1; CDR3 protein: CASSWGTGSSYEQYF; CDR3 DNA: TGTGCCAGCAGCTGGGGGACAGGGAGCTCCTACGAGCAGTACTTC
V gene: TRBV5-1; clone size: NA; J gene: TRBJ1-2; D gene: NA; CDR3 protein: CASSPLGEGTNYGYTF; CDR3 DNA: TGCGCCAGCAGCCCCCTCGGGGAGGGAACAAACTATGGCTACACCTTC
V gene: TRBV5-4; clone size: NA; J gene: TRBJ1-2; D gene: NA; CDR3 protein: CASSLVSGVPNYGYTF; CDR3 DNA: TGTGCCAGCAGCTTGGTCTCAGGAGTTCCTAACTATGGCTACACCTTC
V gene: TRBV6-1; clone size: NA; J gene: TRBJ2-3; D gene: TRBD2; CDR3 protein: CASSDFISGGVTDTQYF; CDR3 DNA: TGTGCCAGCAGTGATTTCATTAGCGGGGGGGTCACAGATACGCAGTATTTT
V gene: TRBV10-3; clone size: NA; J gene: TRBJ2-7; D gene: NA; CDR3 protein: CAISELRWGPSYEQYF; CDR3 DNA: TGTGCCATCAGTGAGCTTCGATGGGGGCCCTCCTACGAGCAGTACTTC
V gene: TRBV5-1; clone size: NA; J gene: TRBJ2-5; D gene: NA; CDR3 protein: CASSSMGGQIQETQYF; CDR3 DNA: TGCGCCAGCAGCTCTATGGGGGGACAGATACAAGAGACCCAGTACTTC
V gene: TRBV28; clone size: NA; J gene: TRBJ1-5; D gene: NA; CDR3 protein: CASSHGQWGNQPQHF; CDR3 DNA: TGTGCCAGCAGTCATGGACAGTGGGGCAATCAGCCCCAGCATTTT
V gene: TRBV20-1; clone size: NA; J gene: TRBJ2-1; D gene: NA; CDR3 protein: CSASPYNEQFF; CDR3 DNA: TGCAGTGCTAGCCCATACAATGAGCAGTTCTTC
V gene: TRBV6-5; clone size: NA; J gene: TRBJ1-6; D gene: NA; CDR3 protein: CASSEQGNSPLHF; CDR3 DNA: TGTGCCAGCAGTGAGCAGGGGAACTCACCCCTCCACTTT
V gene: TRBV6-1; clone size: NA; J gene: TRBJ1-4; D gene: NA; CDR3 protein: CASNLDRREKLFF; CDR3 DNA: TGTGCCAGCAATCTGGACAGACGTGAAAAACTGTTTTTT
V gene: TRBV19; clone size: few; J gene: TRBJ1-2; D gene: NA; CDR3 protein: CASSIQARQENYGYTF; CDR3 DNA: TGTGCCAGTAGTATCCAAGCCCGACAGGAGAACTATGGCTACACCTTC
V gene: TRBV6-5; clone size: NA; J gene: TRBJ2-5; D gene: NA; CDR3 protein: CACRAAQRGRETQYF; CDR3 DNA: TGTGCCTGCCGGGCTGCTCAACGAGGGAGAGAGACCCAGTACTTC
V gene: TRBV19; clone size: NA; J gene: TRBJ2-7; D gene: NA; CDR3 protein: CASSTSGYEQYF; CDR3 DNA: TGTGCCAGTAGTACTTCAGGCTACGAGCAGTACTTC
V gene: TRBV4-2; clone size: NA; J gene: TRBJ1-4; D gene: NA; CDR3 protein: CASSQTPGATNEKLFF; CDR3 DNA: TGTGCCAGCAGCCAAACTCCAGGGGCAACTAATGAAAAACTGTTTTTT
V gene: TRBV10-3; clone size: NA; J gene: TRBJ2-3; D gene: TRBD2; CDR3 protein: CAISERGLGLAALRDTQYF; CDR3 DNA: TGTGCCATCAGTGAGCGGGGTCTGGGACTAGCGGCTCTTAGAGATACGCAGTATTTT
V gene: TRBV5-5; clone size: NA; J gene: TRBJ2-1; D gene: TRBD2; CDR3 protein: CATTFGFGGDEQFF; CDR3 DNA: TGTGCCACCACGTTCGGGTTCGGGGGGGACGAGCAGTTCTTC
V gene: TRBV28; clone size: NA; J gene: TRBJ2-4; D gene: TRBD1; CDR3 protein: CASSSRGPLKNIQYF; CDR3 DNA: TGTGCCAGCAGTTCAAGGGGGCCCCTCAAAAACATTCAGTACTTC
V gene: TRBV5-6; clone size: NA; J gene: TRBJ2-1; D gene: TRBD1; CDR3 protein: CASSRTGIGYNEQFF; CDR3 DNA: TGTGCCAGCAGCCGGACAGGGATAGGCTACAATGAGCAGTTCTTC
V gene: TRBV6-5; clone size: once; J gene: TRBJ2-7; D gene: TRBD2; CDR3 protein: CATSGSAGGYEQYF; CDR3 DNA: TGTGCCACCTCGGGAAGTGCGGGAGGGTACGAGCAGTACTTC
V gene: TRBV5-1; clone size: NA; J gene: TRBJ2-3; D gene: NA; CDR3 protein: CASRWWEYTDTQYF; CDR3 DNA: TGCGCCTCCCGTTGGTGGGAATACACAGATACGCAGTATTTT
V gene: TRBV7-2; clone size: NA; J gene: TRBJ1-2; D gene: NA; CDR3 protein: CASSPAGDYGYTF; CDR3 DNA: TGTGCCAGCAGCCCAGCGGGGGACTATGGCTACACCTTC
V gene: TRBV10-1; clone size: few; J gene: TRBJ1-5; D gene: NA; CDR3 protein: CASSDGGGGNQPQHF; CDR3 DNA: TGCGCCAGCAGTGATGGAGGGGGTGGGAATCAGCCCCAGCATTTT